This T cell receptor beta chain was identified during a study of lymphopenia after photon versus proton radiotherapy. Assay used: immunoSEQ multiplex PCR; TCRdb lists only in-frame clones, some missing. Of about 5,000 clones listed, approximately 90% were seen once; the top ten hold around 17%. Study-wide findings and caveats: Under photons, naive T cells and diversity fell while effector/memory populations rose.

On this clone itself: Its antigen is not identified.

The CDR3 has 16 amino acids. The germline V gene has CDR1 SGHRS and CDR2 YFSETQ. V lost 0 bases to trimming and J lost 1 base; unmatched junction nucleotides: 3. The clonotype was recovered from a man under 40 with gastric cancer. This sample comprised peripheral blood, obtained from a patient treated with photon-based radiotherapy. The chain combines TRBV5-1 with TRBJ2-2, with 7 bases fitting TRBD2. The DNA of the CDR3 is TGCGCCAGCAGCTTGGAAGTAGCGGGGAACACCGGGGAGCTGTTTTTT. Protein: CASSLEVAGNTGELFF. Full variable domain (rest looked up from reference TRBV5-1 and TRBJ2-2): KAGVTQTPRYLIKTRGQQVTLSCSPISGHRSVSWYQQTPGQGLQFLFEYFSETQRNKGNFPGRFSGRQFSNSRSEMNVSTLELGDSALYLCASSLEVAGNTGELFFGEGSRLTVL.